The clone carrying this T cell receptor beta chain was counted a few times. The sample is drawn from a study of regulatory T cells in long-lasting Graves disease. Assembly of TCR beta libraries relied on iRepertoire HTBI primers together with Arm-PCR of CDR3 regions. Using its own MiXCR run on the multiplex PCR reads, TCRdb lists one record per CDR3 protein. The sample has about 530,000 distinct CDR3 sequences; about 16% are singletons. The time point here: newly diagnosed GD, antithyroid drugs for less than 3 months. Extracted PBMC RNA gave rise to the TCR library. V dropped 2 bases and J dropped 9 bases, with 7 bases sitting between them. Looked up from germline, CDR1 is MNHEY and CDR2 is SVGAGI. This CDR3 spans 11 amino acids. These sequences were also reported in another study, on T cells in Graves' hyperthyroidism and ophthalmopathy. This second study notes: A set of HTBI primers served as the primers for a first-round RT-PCR of the TCR CDR3. Peripheral blood also featured most of the thyroid clonotypes expanded above 0.001.

The material was peripheral blood mononuclear cells (PBMCs), obtained at new diagnosis, from a patient treated with antithyroid drugs. The V and J genes are TRBV6-5 and TRBJ1-1; no firm D call. The receptor's source is a woman aged 35-65 years with Graves disease. CDR3 in DNA: TGTGCCAGCAGTTACGGCCAGAAAGCTTTCTTT. It yields the protein CASSYGQKAFF.